Shown below are 26 T cell receptor beta chains from a single sample sequenced in a study of OX40 agonist ivuxolimab in advanced cancers. Generated by immunoSEQ multiplex PCR, the TCRdb table keeps only in-frame clones and is missing some. The sample contains around 29,000 clones, approximately 93% of which appear only once. Source: CD4+ or CD8+ T cells sorted from blood, taken in a trial of the OX40 agonist ivuxolimab. The origin of the receptors is an adult with an advanced solid tumor such as melanoma, head and neck, liver or kidney cancer.

The chain combines TRBV29-1 with TRBJ2-3; TRBD1 is a possible D gene (6 bases). The CDR3 loop spans 14 amino acids. Germline V gene data show CDR1 as SQVTM and CDR2 as ANQGSEA. V shed 5 bases and J shed 2 bases, with 14 bases lying between them. The DNA for the CDR3 is TGCAGCGTTTGGCGCGAGGGGGACACAGATACGCAGTATTTT. The encoded protein is CSVWREGDTDTQYF.

J is TRBJ2-1 and V is TRBV27; the D gene is possibly TRBD2 (6 bases). The CDR3 is 14 residues long. V was trimmed by 2 bases and J by 3 bases, leaving 8 bases between them. Germline V gives CDR1 MNHEY, CDR2 SMNVEV (reference sequence). This chain's CDR3 is CASSLGRDYNEQFF. In nucleotides, the CDR3 is TGTGCCAGCAGTTTAGGGCGGGACTACAATGAGCAGTTCTTC.

The genes are TRBV7-9 and TRBJ2-3; D gene unclear. Germline assignment: CDR1 SEHNR and CDR2 FQNEAQ (reference sequence). The CDR3 length is 15 residues. V shed 1 base and J shed 5 bases, with 13 bases lying between them. The CDR3 sequence is CASSLVRSLRDTQYF. In DNA, the CDR3 is TGTGCCAGCAGCTTAGTAAGGAGCCTCCGAGATACGCAGTATTTT.

This clone came up once. The chain combines TRBV19 with TRBJ2-7, with no clear D. Germline CDR1 LNHDA, CDR2 SQIVND (reference sequence). The length of the CDR3 is 12 residues. Trimming took off 1 base at V and 5 bases at J, with 6 bases between the two ends. The CDR3 nucleotides read TGTGCCAGTAGTATAGTGGGGAACGAGCAGTACTTC. Its translation: CASSIVGNEQYF.

The chain links TRBV29-1 to TRBJ2-4; 8 bases agree with TRBD1. V dropped 6 bases and J dropped 8; count of bases not matched to a gene: 6. Germline CDR1 is SQVTM and CDR2 is ANQGSEA. The CDR3 loop spans 12 amino acids. The CDR3 DNA sequence: TGCAGCGTCTCAGGGGGCTTGGACATTCAGTACTTC. Translation: CSVSGGLDIQYF. Full variable domain (remainder filled in from reference TRBV29-1 and TRBJ2-4): SAVISQKPSRDICQRGTSLTIQCQVDSQVTMMFWYRQQPGQSLTLIATANQGSEATYESGFVIDKFPISRPNLTFSTLTVSNMSPEDSSIYLCSVSGGLDIQYFGAGTRLSVL.

Here the CDR3 reads CASSLGLSEQFF. In DNA, the CDR3 is TGTGCCAGCAGCTTGGGACTGAGTGAGCAGTTCTTC. This chain uses TRBV27 with TRBJ2-1; the D gene is possibly TRBD2 (6 bases). Germline V gene sequence: CDR1 MNHEY, CDR2 SMNVEV (reference sequence). The CDR3 is made up of 12 amino acids. V was cut by 6 bases and J by 9 bases, with 12 bases left in between.

CDR3 residues: CASSQGDVGHKETQYF. The CDR3, as DNA: TGCGCCAGCAGCCAAGGGGATGTCGGACACAAAGAGACCCAGTACTTC. The chain recombines TRBV4-3 with TRBJ2-5, with TRBD1 as a possible D gene (5 bases). Germline CDR1 and CDR2: LGHNA and YSLEER. CDR3 length: 16 amino acids. Trimming pared 1 base from V and 3 bases from J, leaving 15 bases between.

The chain couples TRBV6-6 to TRBJ1-5, with 7 bases aligning to TRBD1. This CDR3 has 14 amino acids. The V segment lost 2 bases and the J segment 2 bases; nucleotides outside the gene matches: 0. Per the germline V gene, CDR1 is MNHNY and CDR2 is SVGAGI (reference sequence). The CDR3 sequence: CASSYGTGNQPQHF. DNA for the CDR3: TGTGCCAGCAGTTACGGGACAGGCAATCAGCCCCAGCATTTT.

The DNA for the CDR3 is TGTGCCAGCATTCCCCTCAGAAGGGATCATCGCTACGAGCAGTACTTC. Protein: CASIPLRRDHRYEQYF. V usage is TRBV28 and J usage is TRBJ2-7; D uncertain. CDR1 MDHEN and CDR2 SYDVKM come from the germline V gene. CDR3 length equals 16 residues. Trimming stripped 7 bases from V and 3 bases from J, with 22 bases between. The full variable domain, its missing parts supplied by reference TRBV28 and TRBJ2-7, is DVKVTQSSRYLVKRTGEKVFLECVQDMDHENMFWYRQDPGLGLRLIYFSYDVKMKEKGDIPEGYSVSREKKERFSLILESASTNQTSMYLCASIPLRRDHRYEQYFGPGTRLTVT.

V and J are TRBV10-2 and TRBJ2-5, with D tentatively TRBD1 (5 bases). The CDR3 is 15 amino acids. The germline V and J ends were trimmed by 0 bases and 5 bases, with 13 bases remaining between them. The germline gives CDR1 WSHSY, CDR2 SAAADI. In DNA, the CDR3 is TGCGCCAGCAGTGAGTCCCCCAGGGTCGGGGAGACCCAGTACTTC. It translates to CASSESPRVGETQYF.

CDR3 region: CASTQSPGRGRLNEQFF. DNA for the CDR3: TGTGCCAGCACCCAAAGTCCGGGACGAGGAAGATTGAATGAGCAGTTCTTC. The chain joins TRBV11-2 to TRBJ2-1; either TRBD1 or TRBD2 may fit D (5 bases each). Germline V gene lookup returns CDR1 SGHAT and CDR2 FQNNGV. The CDR3 runs 17 residues. V shed 7 bases and J shed 7 bases, with 26 bases lying between them.

This sequence joins TRBV7-6 and TRBJ2-7, with 10 positions matching TRBD1. The CDR3 totals 15 residues. The V and J ends lost 1 base and 5 bases, in that order; junction bases with no gene match: 5. Germline CDR1 reads SGHVS; CDR2 reads FNYEAQ. The CDR3, as DNA: TGTGCCAGCAGCTTAGATCCGGACAGGGGGAACGAGCAGTACTTC. It is translated as CASSLDPDRGNEQYF.

The chain recombines TRBV30 with TRBJ1-1; weak D call: TRBD1 (6 bases). The CDR3 loop spans 13 amino acids. Per the germline V gene, CDR1 is GTSNPN and CDR2 is SVGIG (reference sequence). Trimming stripped 0 bases from V and 4 bases from J, with 9 bases between. DNA for the CDR3: TGTGCCTGGAGTGTAGGGGGGGCCACTGAAGCTTTCTTT. This gives the protein CAWSVGGATEAFF.

CDR3 loop: CASSVVVTDTQYF. The CDR3 nucleotides read TGTGCCAGCAGCGTAGTCGTCACAGATACGCAGTATTTT. The rearrangement uses TRBV9 and TRBJ2-3; no firm D call. Germline values: CDR1 SGDLS, CDR2 YYNGEE. This CDR3 is built from 13 residues. Trimming stripped 0 bases from V and 2 bases from J, with 4 bases between.

This chain joins TRBV28 and TRBJ2-3, with D hard to call. Germline-derived CDR1 and CDR2 are MDHEN and SYDVKM. V lost 7 bases and J lost 3, with 11 bases in between. There are 13 residues in the CDR3. The CDR3 loop is CASKGSPTDTQYF. For the CDR3, the DNA is TGTGCCAGCAAGGGCAGCCCAACAGATACGCAGTATTTT. Complete variable domain (other parts from reference TRBV28 and TRBJ2-3): DVKVTQSSRYLVKRTGEKVFLECVQDMDHENMFWYRQDPGLGLRLIYFSYDVKMKEKGDIPEGYSVSREKKERFSLILESASTNQTSMYLCASKGSPTDTQYFGPGTRLTVL.

The V gene is TRBV19, the J gene TRBJ2-3, with 12 bases aligning to TRBD2. Germline-derived CDR1 and CDR2 are LNHDA and SQIVND (reference sequence). The CDR3 length is 15 residues. V lost 11 bases to trimming and J lost 4 bases; unmatched junction nucleotides: 10. CDR3 in amino acids: CAVGPGLAGPDTQYF. CDR3 in DNA: TGTGCCGTCGGACCCGGACTAGCGGGACCAGATACGCAGTATTTT.

CDR3 in DNA: TGTGCCTGGGACAGGGGGCGAGAGCAGTACTTC. As protein: CAWDRGREQYF. The chain carries TRBV30 and TRBJ2-7, with 10 nucleotides matching TRBD1. Per the germline V gene, CDR1 is GTSNPN and CDR2 is SVGIG (reference sequence). There are 11 residues in the CDR3. V dropped 5 bases and J dropped 7; count of bases not matched to a gene: 2.

The V gene is TRBV9, the J gene TRBJ1-2; 7 bases are a match to TRBD1. J gave up 1 base and V 3 bases, and 3 bases lay outside the gene matches. Germline V gene data show CDR1 as SGDLS and CDR2 as YYNGEE. The CDR3 runs to 14 residues. Here the CDR3 reads CASSAGTVNYGYTF. The CDR3 DNA sequence: TGTGCCAGCAGCGCCGGGACAGTTAACTATGGCTACACCTTC.

This clone was seen more than once but under ten times. The V call is TRBV7-9, the J call TRBJ1-2, with D possibly matching TRBD1 (5 bases). This CDR3 contains 13 residues. The germline CDR1 and CDR2 sequences are SEHNR and FQNEAQ (reference sequence). With 6 bases removed from V and 4 bases from J, the gap between germline ends came to 12 bases. CDR3 sequence (DNA): TGTGCCAGCAGAGATACAGGTCTCTATGGCTACACCTTC. Protein: CASRDTGLYGYTF.

Note on this clone: Other DNA sequences in the sample encode the same CDR3. The V call is TRBV5-4, the J call TRBJ2-1; D gene uncertain. CDR3 length equals 12 residues. The V end lost 0 bases, the J end lost 7 bases, and 5 bases lay between the germline ends. Germline V gene data show CDR1 as SGHNT and CDR2 as YYREEE (reference sequence). CDR3 amino acids: CASSLGGNEQFF. The DNA for the CDR3 is TGTGCCAGCAGCTTGGGGGGAAATGAGCAGTTCTTC.

The chain couples TRBV30 to TRBJ2-4; no clear D. With 2 bases removed from V and 1 base from J, the gap between germline ends came to 3 bases. Germline V CDR1 and CDR2: GTSNPN, SVGIG (reference sequence). The CDR3 has 12 residues. CDR3 sequence (DNA): TGTGCCTGGAGTTTTGCCAAAAACATTCAGTACTTC. Translation: CAWSFAKNIQYF.

V usage is TRBV29-1 and J usage is TRBJ2-5; 10 bases map to TRBD2. Germline V gene sequence: CDR1 SQVTM, CDR2 ANQGSEA. The CDR3 has 15 amino acids. With 3 bases clipped from V and 5 bases from J, the junction kept 9 bases outside the gene matches. As DNA, the CDR3 is TGCAGCGTTGATTCAGCGGGAGGGCCTTGGGAGACCCAGTACTTC. Protein product: CSVDSAGGPWETQYF.

The chain combines TRBV6-5 with TRBJ2-7; TRBD1 aligns across 10 bases. CDR3 size: 14 residues. Germline V gene lookup returns CDR1 MNHEY and CDR2 SVGAGI. The V gene end was trimmed by 4 bases and the J gene end by 2 bases; junction bases not matched to a gene: 2. CDR3 residues: CASSWGQGPYEQYF. CDR3 sequence (DNA): TGTGCCAGCAGTTGGGGACAGGGGCCCTACGAGCAGTACTTC.

This sequence joins TRBV11-2 and TRBJ2-2; 12 bases match TRBD2. CDR1 and CDR2 from the germline V gene are SGHAT and FQNNGV. Trimming took 5 bases from V and 7 from J; bases not matched to a gene: 5. The CDR3 is made up of 15 amino acids. The CDR3, as DNA: TGTGCCAGCAGCGGAGGACTAGCGGGAATCGGGGAGCTGTTTTTT. Its protein is CASSGGLAGIGELFF. The full variable domain, in which reference TRBV11-2 and TRBJ2-2 provide the parts outside the CDR3, is EAGVAQSPRYKIIEKRQSVAFWCNPISGHATLYWYQQILGQGPKLLIQFQNNGVVDDSQLPKDRFSAERLKGVDSTLKIQPAKLEDSAVYLCASSGGLAGIGELFFGEGSRLTVL.

This clone is a singleton in its sample. The V and J genes are TRBV5-8 and TRBJ2-1; 9 bases are shared with TRBD1. The CDR3 is made up of 13 amino acids. Germline V gene data show CDR1 as SGHTS and CDR2 as YDEGEE. The J segment lost 3 bases and the V segment lost 7 bases, leaving 2 bases of the junction unmatched. CDR3 DNA sequence: TGTGCCAGCCGGGACAGGGACTACAATGAGCAGTTCTTC. Residues: CASRDRDYNEQFF.

The gene calls are TRBV19 and TRBJ1-5; D not resolved. Germline V gives CDR1 LNHDA, CDR2 SQIVND (reference sequence). The length of the CDR3 is 16 residues. Trimming took off 3 bases at V and 1 base at J, with 13 bases between the two ends. CDR3 coding DNA: TGTGCCAGTAGTATCGGGCTGGGTAGGAGCAATCAGCCCCAGCATTTT. Its translation is CASSIGLGRSNQPQHF.